Following are 10 T cell receptor beta chains from one sample sequenced in a study of memory B cells and T cells in multiple sclerosis. Separate sequencing covered autoproliferating (CFSE-dim) and non-proliferating (CFSE-high) T cells from stimulus-free culture. Cultures began with 5x10^7 CFSE-labeled PBMCs, unstimulated for about 7 days, with replicate wells pooled. These receptors have no identified antigens. Method: immunoSEQ multiplex PCR; TCRdb's copy keeps in-frame clones and lacks some. The sample consists of approximately 32,000 clones, about 84% of them appearing once. The sequenced material came from PBMCs from blood kept in culture. These receptor sequences come from a human donor with multiple sclerosis.

The chain couples TRBV6-1 to TRBJ1-2; the D gene is possibly TRBD1 (6 bases). The germline V and J ends were trimmed by 0 bases and 5 bases, with 7 bases remaining between them. Germline CDR1 reads MNHNS; CDR2 reads SASEGT. This CDR3 has 13 amino acids. This CDR3 reads CASSEAGQYGYTF. The DNA for the CDR3 is TGTGCCAGCAGTGAAGCAGGACAGTATGGCTACACCTTC.

This clone came up a few times. The CDR3 coding sequence is TGTGCCAGCAGTAGGCGGGAGAATAGCAATCAGCCCCAGCATTTT. Its translation is CASSRRENSNQPQHF. The chain links TRBV6-1 to TRBJ1-5; D not resolved. The CDR3 consists of 15 residues. CDR1 and CDR2 from the germline V gene are MNHNS and SASEGT. Trimming pared 5 bases from V and 0 bases from J, leaving 11 bases between.

On this clone itself: Sequence at one end of the junction differs from germline and may be a read error. The chain recombines TRBV5-1 with TRBJ2-5, with a weak D call TRBD1 (6 bases). The germline V gene encodes CDR1 SGHRS and CDR2 YFSETQ. The CDR3 contains 13 residues. The CDR3: CASSLDSGETQYF. The DNA of the CDR3 is TGCGCCAGCAGTTTGGACAGTGGGGAGACCCAGTACTTC.

CDR3 in amino acids: CSVARVETQYF. CDR3 nucleotides: TGCAGCGTCGCACGGGTGGAGACCCAGTACTTC. J is TRBJ2-5 and V is TRBV29-1; D is unresolved. V was shortened by 6 bases and J by 5 bases, with 10 bases between the two germline ends. This CDR3 has 11 residues. Germline lookup yields CDR1 SQVTM and CDR2 ANQGSEA.

This chain uses TRBV7-8 with TRBJ2-4, with a possible D match to TRBD1 (6 bases). The CDR3 contains 16 residues. Trimming removed 1 base at V and 1 base at J, with 11 bases between. CDR1 is SGHVS and CDR2 is FQNEAQ in the germline V gene. The CDR3 sequence: CASSLGRGFAKNIQYF. CDR3 in DNA: TGTGCCAGCAGCTTAGGCAGGGGTTTCGCCAAAAACATTCAGTACTTC.

The chain uses TRBV5-1 and TRBJ2-7; 7 bases match TRBD1. The CDR3 is 13 amino acids. Looked up from germline, CDR1 is SGHRS and CDR2 is YFSETQ. With 4 bases clipped from V and 2 bases from J, the junction kept 3 bases outside the gene matches. CDR3 residues: CASSPGTAYEQYF. The DNA of the CDR3 is TGCGCCAGCAGCCCAGGGACAGCCTACGAGCAGTACTTC.

The chain uses TRBV11-2 and TRBJ2-5; tentatively, D is TRBD1 (5 bases). With 2 bases removed from V and 4 bases from J, the gap between germline ends came to 14 bases. This CDR3 spans 15 amino acids. CDR1 and CDR2 from the germline V gene are SGHAT and FQNNGV. The CDR3, as DNA: TGTGCCAGCAGCTTATCTCCCAGGGCGGTAGAGACCCAGTACTTC. It translates to CASSLSPRAVETQYF.

This CDR3 reads CASSSRQGESPDTQYF. In DNA form, the CDR3 reads TGTGCCAGCAGTTCCAGACAGGGTGAAAGCCCAGATACGCAGTATTTT. The chain is built from TRBV27 and TRBJ2-3; 7 nucleotides match TRBD1. CDR3 length equals 16 residues. Per the germline V gene, CDR1 is MNHEY and CDR2 is SMNVEV (reference sequence). Trimming cost V 4 bases and J 4 bases; bases outside gene matches: 11.

The chain joins TRBV13 to TRBJ2-1; 11 positions match TRBD1. V lost 1 base, J lost 8 bases, and 7 bases stayed unmatched. The CDR3 runs 16 residues. Looked up from germline, CDR1 is PRHDT and CDR2 is FYEKMQ (reference sequence). DNA of the CDR3: TGTGCCAGCAGCTTAGAAGGACAGGGGGCGCCCCATGAGCAGTTCTTC. Encoded protein: CASSLEGQGAPHEQFF.

Written as DNA, the CDR3 is TGTGCCAGCACCTCACATTTTGGGACAGGGGCTCACGAGCAGTACTTC. It encodes CASTSHFGTGAHEQYF. The J gene is TRBJ2-7, the V gene TRBV6-6; 10 bases are shared with TRBD1. CDR1 is MNHNY and CDR2 is SVGAGI in the germline V gene (reference sequence). This CDR3 spans 16 amino acids. V lost 7 bases and J lost 5; bases outside the gene matches: 14.